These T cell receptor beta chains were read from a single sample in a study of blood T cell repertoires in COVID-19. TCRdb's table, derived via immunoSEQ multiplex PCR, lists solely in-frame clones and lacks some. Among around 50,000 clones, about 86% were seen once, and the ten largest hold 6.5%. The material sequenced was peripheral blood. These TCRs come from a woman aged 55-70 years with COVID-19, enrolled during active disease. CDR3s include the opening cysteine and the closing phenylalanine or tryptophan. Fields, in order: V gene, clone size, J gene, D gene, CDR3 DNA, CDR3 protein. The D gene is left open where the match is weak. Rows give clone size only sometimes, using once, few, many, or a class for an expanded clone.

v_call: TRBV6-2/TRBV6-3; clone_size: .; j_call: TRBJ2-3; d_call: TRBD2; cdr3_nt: TGTGCCAGCAGTTACGGGACTAGCGGGAGCACAGATACGCAGTATTTT; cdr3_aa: CASSYGTSGSTDTQYF
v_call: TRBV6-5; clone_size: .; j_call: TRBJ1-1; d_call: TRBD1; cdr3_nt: TGTGCCAGCGGGGGACAGGGTCGTGAAGCTTTCTTT; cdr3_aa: CASGGQGREAFF
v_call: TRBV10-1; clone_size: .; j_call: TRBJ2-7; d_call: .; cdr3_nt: TGCGCCAGCTCAGGGCCTGGCGAGCAGTACTTC; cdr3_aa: CASSGPGEQYF
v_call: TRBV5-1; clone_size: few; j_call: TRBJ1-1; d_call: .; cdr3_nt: TGCGCCAGCAGCTCCCAGATGAACACTGAAGCTTTCTTT; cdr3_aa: CASSSQMNTEAFF
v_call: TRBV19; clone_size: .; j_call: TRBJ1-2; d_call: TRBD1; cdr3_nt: TGTGCCAGTAGTGCAACGGGACAGACCCATAATGGCTACACCTTC; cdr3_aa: CASSATGQTHNGYTF
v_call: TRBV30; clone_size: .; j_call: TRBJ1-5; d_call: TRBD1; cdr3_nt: TGTGCCTGGAAGGGACAGGGGGCTGTTTTTGGCAATCAGCCCCAGCATTTT; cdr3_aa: CAWKGQGAVFGNQPQHF
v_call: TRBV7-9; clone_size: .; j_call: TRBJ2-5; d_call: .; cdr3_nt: TGTGCCAGCAGCTTAGGGTTACGGGTTGGGGAGACCCAGTACTTC; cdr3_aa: CASSLGLRVGETQYF
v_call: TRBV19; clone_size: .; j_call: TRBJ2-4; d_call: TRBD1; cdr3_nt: TGTGCCAGTAGTACAAAGGACAGGGGACGTGACGATCAGTACTTC; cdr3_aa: CASSTKDRGRDDQYF
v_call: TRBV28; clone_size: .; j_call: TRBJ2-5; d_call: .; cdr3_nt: TGTGCCAGCAGTTTAATCGGGACACAAGAGACCCAGTACTTC; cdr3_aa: CASSLIGTQETQYF
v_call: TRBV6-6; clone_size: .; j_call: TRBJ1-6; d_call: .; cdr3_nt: TGTGCCAGCAGTTACTCGAGTTCACCCCTCCACTTT; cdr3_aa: CASSYSSSPLHF
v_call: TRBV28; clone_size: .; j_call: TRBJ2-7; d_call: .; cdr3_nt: TGTGCCAGCAGTCTGCGGGACTACGAGCAGTACTTC; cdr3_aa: CASSLRDYEQYF
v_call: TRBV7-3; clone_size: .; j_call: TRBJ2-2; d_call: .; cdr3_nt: TGTGCCAGCAGCTTATACGGGAACACCGGGGAGCTGTTTTTT; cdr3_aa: CASSLYGNTGELFF
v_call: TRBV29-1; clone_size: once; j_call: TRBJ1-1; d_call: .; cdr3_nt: TGCAGCGTTGAGGTCCAGGACACTGAAGCTTTCTTT; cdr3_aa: CSVEVQDTEAFF
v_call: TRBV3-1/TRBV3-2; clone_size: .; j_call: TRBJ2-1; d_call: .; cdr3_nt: TGTGCCAGCAGCCCCTGGGCGGGGACCAGCTCCTACAATGAGCAGTTCTTC; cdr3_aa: CASSPWAGTSSYNEQFF
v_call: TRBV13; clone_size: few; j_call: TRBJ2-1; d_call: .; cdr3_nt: TGTGCCAGCAGCTTCGTGCGGGAAACGAAAGAGCAGTTCTTC; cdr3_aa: CASSFVRETKEQFF
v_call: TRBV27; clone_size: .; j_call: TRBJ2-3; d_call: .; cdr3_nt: TGTGCCAGCAGTCTCCACGGTAGGCCGCGGGATACGCAGTATTTT; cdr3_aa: CASSLHGRPRDTQYF
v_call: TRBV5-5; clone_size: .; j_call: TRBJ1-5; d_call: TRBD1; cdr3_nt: TGTGCCAGCAGCTGGCGGACAGGGACCCATCAGCCCCAGCATTTT; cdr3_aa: CASSWRTGTHQPQHF
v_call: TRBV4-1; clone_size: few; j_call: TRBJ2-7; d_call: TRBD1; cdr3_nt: TGCGCCAGCAGCCAAGGGACAGGTGGGACCTACGAGCAGTACTTC; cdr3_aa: CASSQGTGGTYEQYF
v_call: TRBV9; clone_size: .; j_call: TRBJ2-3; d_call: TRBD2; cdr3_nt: TGTGCCAGCAGCGAGCGAGCGGGAGGGACAGATACGCAGTATTTT; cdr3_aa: CASSERAGGTDTQYF
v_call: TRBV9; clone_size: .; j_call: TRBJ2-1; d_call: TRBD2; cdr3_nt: TGTGCCAGCAGCCCCCGGCTAGCGGGAGAGCAGTTCTTC; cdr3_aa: CASSPRLAGEQFF
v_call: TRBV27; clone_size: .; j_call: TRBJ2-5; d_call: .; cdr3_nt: TGTGCCAGCGAGTACCAAGAGACCCAGTACTTC; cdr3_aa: CASEYQETQYF
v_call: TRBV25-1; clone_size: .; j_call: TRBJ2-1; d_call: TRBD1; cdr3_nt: TGTGCCACCAGGACAGGGAGCTCCTACAATGAGCAGTTCTTC; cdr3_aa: CATRTGSSYNEQFF
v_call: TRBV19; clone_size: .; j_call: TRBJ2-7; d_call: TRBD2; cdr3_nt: TGTGCCAGTAGGTCGAGCGGGGAATCCTACGAGCAGTACTTC; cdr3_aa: CASRSSGESYEQYF
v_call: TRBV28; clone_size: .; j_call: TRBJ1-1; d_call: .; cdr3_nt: TGTGCCAGCAGATCCCGGACAGCCCTTGAAGCTTTCTTT; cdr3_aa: CASRSRTALEAFF
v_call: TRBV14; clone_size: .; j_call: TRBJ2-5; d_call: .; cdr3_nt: TGTGCCAGCAGCCAAGCCGGCGGTCATGGGACCCAGTACTTC; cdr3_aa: CASSQAGGHGTQYF
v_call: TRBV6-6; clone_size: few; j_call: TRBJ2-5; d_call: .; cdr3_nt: TGTGCCAGCAGTTACAGGGGACAGGCGGGAGAAGAGACCCAGTACTTC; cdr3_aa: CASSYRGQAGEETQYF
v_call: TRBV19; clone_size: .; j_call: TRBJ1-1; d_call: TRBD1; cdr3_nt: TGTGCCAGTGCGACAGGGTACCGGCTTGGCACTGAAGCTTTCTTT; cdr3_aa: CASATGYRLGTEAFF
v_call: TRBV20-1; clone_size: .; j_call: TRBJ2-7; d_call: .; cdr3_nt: TGCAGTGCTAGAGAAACGGGGCAGTACTTC; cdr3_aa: CSARETGQYF
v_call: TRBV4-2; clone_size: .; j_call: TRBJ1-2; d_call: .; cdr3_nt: TGTGCCAGCAGCTCACGAGCGACGGGCTATGGCTACACCTTC; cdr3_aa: CASSSRATGYGYTF
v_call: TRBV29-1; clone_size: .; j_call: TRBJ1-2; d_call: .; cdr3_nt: TGCAGCGACCAAAGACATAACTATGGCTACACCTTC; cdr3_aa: CSDQRHNYGYTF
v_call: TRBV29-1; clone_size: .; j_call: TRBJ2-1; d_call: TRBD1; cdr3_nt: TGCAGCGCAGGCCAGGGGGCCTGGTCCTACAATGAGCAGTTCTTC; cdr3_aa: CSAGQGAWSYNEQFF
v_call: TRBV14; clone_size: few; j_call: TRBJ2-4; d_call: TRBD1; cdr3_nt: TGTGCCAGCAGCCAACGGACAGGGGGCGGATTGTTAGCCAAAAACATTCAGTACTTC; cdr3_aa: CASSQRTGGGLLAKNIQYF
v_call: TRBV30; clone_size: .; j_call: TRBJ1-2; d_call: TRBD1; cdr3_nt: TGTGCCTGGAGATGGGGCAGGGGGCTACTTTATAACTATGGCTACACCTTC; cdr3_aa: CAWRWGRGLLYNYGYTF
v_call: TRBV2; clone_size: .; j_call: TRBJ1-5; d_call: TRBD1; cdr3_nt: TGTGCCAGCCGCCTGTTGGACAGGAGCAATCAGCCCCAGCATTTT; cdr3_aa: CASRLLDRSNQPQHF
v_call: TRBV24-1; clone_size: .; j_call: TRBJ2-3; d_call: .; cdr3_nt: TGTGCCACCAGTGATTTGCGGCGGAGTACGCAGTATTTT; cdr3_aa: CATSDLRRSTQYF
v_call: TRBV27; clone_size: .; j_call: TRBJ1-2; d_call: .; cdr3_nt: TGTGCCAGCAGTTCCCTGACAGGAGCTAACTATGGCTACACCTTC; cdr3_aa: CASSSLTGANYGYTF
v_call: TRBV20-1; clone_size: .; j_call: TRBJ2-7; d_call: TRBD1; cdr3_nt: TGCAGTGCCAGTACGCGGGACAGGAGCTCCTACGAGCAGTACTTC; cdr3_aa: CSASTRDRSSYEQYF
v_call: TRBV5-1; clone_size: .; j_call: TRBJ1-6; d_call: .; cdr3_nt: TGCGCCAGCAGCTTGGACCGTAATCCGAGCTCACCCCTCCACTTT; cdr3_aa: CASSLDRNPSSPLHF
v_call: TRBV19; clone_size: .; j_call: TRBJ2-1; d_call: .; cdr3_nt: TGTGCCAGTAGTATAAGCGTCGGCTCCTACAATGAGCAGTTCTTC; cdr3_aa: CASSISVGSYNEQFF
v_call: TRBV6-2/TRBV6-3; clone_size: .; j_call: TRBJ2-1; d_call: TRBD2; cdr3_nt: TGTGCCAGCAGTTCCCGACTAGCGGGAGGTATCAATGAGCAGTTCTTC; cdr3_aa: CASSSRLAGGINEQFF
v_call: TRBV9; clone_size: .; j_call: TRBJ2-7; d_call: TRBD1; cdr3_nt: TGTGCCAGCAGCGTAGAGGGACAGGGAGCCTACGAGCAGTACTTC; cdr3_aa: CASSVEGQGAYEQYF
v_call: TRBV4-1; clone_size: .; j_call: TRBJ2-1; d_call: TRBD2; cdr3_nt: TGCGCCAGCAGCCAAGATTTAGCGGGGGGATTGAATGAGCAGTTCTTC; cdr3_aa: CASSQDLAGGLNEQFF
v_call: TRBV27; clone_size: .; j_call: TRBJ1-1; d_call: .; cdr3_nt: TGTGCCTCGAGTCAGGGGTACGGCACTGAAGCTTTCTTT; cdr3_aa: CASSQGYGTEAFF
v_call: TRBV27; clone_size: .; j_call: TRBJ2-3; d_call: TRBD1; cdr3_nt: TGTGCCAGCAGTCCCGACAGGGCCACAGATACGCAGTATTTT; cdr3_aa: CASSPDRATDTQYF
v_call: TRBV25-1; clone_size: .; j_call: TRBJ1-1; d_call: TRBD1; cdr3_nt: TGTGCCAGCAGTGAATGGGGCCAGGGGGCCACTGAAGCTTTCTTT; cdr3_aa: CASSEWGQGATEAFF
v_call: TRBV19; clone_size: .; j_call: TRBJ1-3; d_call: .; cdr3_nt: TGTGCCAGTACGCAGGGGACCTCTGGAAACACCATATATTTT; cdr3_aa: CASTQGTSGNTIYF
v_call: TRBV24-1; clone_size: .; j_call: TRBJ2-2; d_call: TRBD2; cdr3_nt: TGTGCCACCAATTTGGCTAGCGGGTCGAACACCGGGGAGCTGTTTTTT; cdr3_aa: CATNLASGSNTGELFF
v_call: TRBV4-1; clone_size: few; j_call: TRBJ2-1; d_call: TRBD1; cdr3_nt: TGCGCCAGCAGCCAGACCCGGGACAGGACCTACAATGAGCAGTTCTTC; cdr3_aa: CASSQTRDRTYNEQFF
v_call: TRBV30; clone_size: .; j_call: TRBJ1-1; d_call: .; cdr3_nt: TGTGCCTGGAGTAGATTGGGACACCTCATGAACACTGAAGCTTTCTTT; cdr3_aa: CAWSRLGHLMNTEAFF
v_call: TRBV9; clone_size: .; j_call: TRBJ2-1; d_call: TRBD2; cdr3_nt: TGTGCCAGCAGCGTAGCTACCGGGAGACTAGGGGGGGCTAGCGGGGACAATGAGCAGTTCTTC; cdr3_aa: CASSVATGRLGGASGDNEQFF
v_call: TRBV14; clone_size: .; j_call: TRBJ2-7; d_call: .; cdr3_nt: TGTGCCAGCAGCCAAGATGTGGTGCGGGGGCTTGGGGGTTACGAGCAGTACTTC; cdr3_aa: CASSQDVVRGLGGYEQYF
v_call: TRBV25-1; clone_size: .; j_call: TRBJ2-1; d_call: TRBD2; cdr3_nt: TGTGCCAGCAGTGAACCGGGACTAGCCTCCTACAATGAGCAGTTCTTC; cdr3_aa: CASSEPGLASYNEQFF
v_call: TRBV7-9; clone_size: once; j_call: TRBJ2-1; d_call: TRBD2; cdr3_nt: TGTGCCAGCAGCTTAGACACAACTAGCGGGCATTACAATGAGCAGTTCTTC; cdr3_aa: CASSLDTTSGHYNEQFF
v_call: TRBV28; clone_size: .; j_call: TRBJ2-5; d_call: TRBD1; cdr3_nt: TGTGCCAGCAGTTCCTCCCTGACAGGGTTAGAGACCCAGTACTTC; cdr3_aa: CASSSSLTGLETQYF
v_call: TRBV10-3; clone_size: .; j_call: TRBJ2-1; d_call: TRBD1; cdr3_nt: TGTGCCATCAGTGATCGGAGACAGGGACAGCTGAGCTCCTACAATGAGCAGTTCTTC; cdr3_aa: CAISDRRQGQLSSYNEQFF